Below, 10 T cell receptor beta chains from the same sample are listed, as sequenced in a study of blood T cell repertoires in COVID-19. Profiling relied on immunoSEQ multiplex PCR, and the TCRdb table lists in-frame clones only, not all of them. The sample contains tens of thousands of clones, around 77% of which appear only once. Sequenced input: peripheral blood. Receptors originate from an older man with active or convalescent COVID-19.

The chain carries TRBV29-1 and TRBJ2-7; tentatively, D is TRBD1 (5 bases). This CDR3 comprises 12 residues. In germline, CDR1 is SQVTM, CDR2 ANQGSEA. Trimming removed 7 bases at V and 3 bases at J, with 13 bases between. The CDR3 spells CSARVMGYEQYF. The CDR3 DNA is TGCAGCGCCAGGGTTATGGGCTACGAGCAGTACTTC.

The chain recombines TRBV7-8 with TRBJ1-5; 8 bases match TRBD1. With V trimmed by 4 bases and J by 0 bases, 11 bases remained unmatched. The CDR3 contains 18 residues. Germline CDR1 SGHVS, CDR2 FQNEAQ. The CDR3 loop is CASSSNPRQGNSNQPQHF. DNA for the CDR3: TGTGCCAGCAGCTCTAACCCCCGACAGGGGAATAGCAATCAGCCCCAGCATTTT.

The table lists this clone with a count of one. As DNA, the CDR3 is TGTGCCAGCAGTGAGATGGGACAGACTTATGGCTACACCTTC. Its protein product is CASSEMGQTYGYTF. This chain joins TRBV6-1 and TRBJ1-2; 7 positions match TRBD1. Germline CDR1 MNHNS, CDR2 SASEGT. V lost 3 bases to trimming and J lost 5 bases; unmatched junction nucleotides: 6. The CDR3 spans 14 residues.

J is TRBJ2-6 and V is TRBV18, with a possible D match to TRBD2 (6 bases). Trimming took off 1 base at V and 5 bases at J, with 15 bases between the two ends. CDR3 length: 17 residues. Germline CDR1 KGHSH, CDR2 LQKENI. CDR3 in amino acids: CASSPQTGVERANVLTF. Written as DNA, the CDR3 is TGTGCCAGCTCACCACAGACGGGGGTCGAACGGGCCAACGTCCTGACTTTC. The variable domain in full, completed from reference TRBV18 and TRBJ2-6, reads NAGVMQNPRHLVRRRGQEARLRCSPMKGHSHVYWYRQLPEEGLKFMVYLQKENIIDESGMPKERFSAEFPKEGPSILRIQQVVRGDSAAYFCASSPQTGVERANVLTFGAGSRLTVL.

This clone showed up just a few times. The V gene is TRBV7-6, the J gene TRBJ2-2, with a possible D match to TRBD2 (5 bases). V was cut by 5 bases and J by 1 base, with 11 bases left in between. The CDR3 is made up of 15 amino acids. Germline CDR1 and CDR2: SGHVS and FNYEAQ. This CDR3 reads CASSKRTVNTGELFF. The CDR3 nucleotides are TGTGCCAGCAGCAAAAGGACTGTGAACACCGGGGAGCTGTTTTTT.

This clone occurred a few times. J is TRBJ2-2 and V is TRBV27, with 8 nucleotides matching TRBD1. Per the germline V gene, CDR1 is MNHEY and CDR2 is SMNVEV (reference sequence). Trimming removed 4 bases from V and 4 bases from J; junction bases left unmatched: 5. The CDR3 totals 15 residues. The CDR3 here is CASSSSTGGTGELFF. The CDR3 nucleotides are TGTGCCAGCAGTTCATCAACAGGGGGCACCGGGGAGCTGTTTTTT.

V usage is TRBV6-2 or TRBV6-3 and J usage is TRBJ2-7; 8 bases fit TRBD2. Germline V lookup: CDR1 MNHEY, CDR2 SVGEGT. The CDR3 consists of 17 residues. V lost 5 bases to trimming and J lost 2 bases; unmatched junction nucleotides: 14. The CDR3 loop is CASSLPRGGGPTYEQYF. The CDR3 region has the DNA TGTGCCAGCAGTCTCCCCCGGGGCGGGGGGCCTACCTACGAGCAGTACTTC.

CDR3 nucleotide sequence: TGTGCCAGCAGCTTAGGACTAGCGGAGAAGCAGTTCTTC. Translating gives CASSLGLAEKQFF. V gene TRBV7-8 combines with J gene TRBJ2-1; TRBD2 matches 9 bases. The CDR3 consists of 13 residues. From germline, CDR1 is SGHVS and CDR2 FQNEAQ. V lost 1 base to trimming and J lost 11 bases; unmatched junction nucleotides: 3.

The chain carries TRBV30 and TRBJ2-1, with D possibly being TRBD1 (6 bases). This CDR3 is built from 15 residues. Germline V gene data show CDR1 as GTSNPN and CDR2 as SVGIG (reference sequence). V lost 0 bases and J lost 5, with 14 bases in between. CDR3 loop: CAWSVWGHGDNEQFF. Written as DNA, the CDR3 is TGTGCCTGGAGTGTTTGGGGGCACGGGGACAATGAGCAGTTCTTC.

The CDR3 is CASLKSGTGTYEQYF. DNA for the CDR3: TGTGCCAGCCTTAAATCCGGGACAGGGACCTACGAGCAGTACTTC. The chain carries TRBV6-5 and TRBJ2-7; 9 bases align to TRBD1. J gave up 2 bases and V 8 bases, and 10 bases lay outside the gene matches. This CDR3 is built from 15 residues. CDR1 is MNHEY, CDR2 SVGAGI, per germline.